This T cell receptor (beta chain) was found in a study of shared clonotypes between healthy human individuals. CDR1 is SGHTA, CDR2 FQGNSA, per germline. The CDR3 totals 15 residues. Trimming removed 2 bases at V and 5 bases at J, with 15 bases between. Sequencing used immunoSEQ multiplex PCR; TCRdb keeps in-frame clones, though not all of them. This table has hundreds of thousands of clones, around 74% appearing once. The V gene is TRBV7-2, the J gene TRBJ2-5; no reliable D call. The sequenced material came from memory CD4+ T cells sorted from blood. Subset specified: CD45RA-negative fraction. This clonotype was sampled from a woman aged 30 to 39 in good health. The CDR3 coding sequence is TGTGCCAGCAGCTTATACTCTCCGGGTGTGGAGACCCAGTACTTC. Translation: CASSLYSPGVETQYF. Full variable domain (outside the CDR3, taken from reference TRBV7-2 and TRBJ2-5): GAGVSQSPSNKVTEKGKDVELRCDPISGHTALYWYRQSLGQGLEFLIYFQGNSAPDKSGLPSDRFSAERTGGSVSTLTIQRTQQEDSAVYLCASSLYSPGVETQYFGPGTRLLVL.